Listed below are T cell receptor beta chains from one sample, sequenced in a study of T cell repertoires in cytomegalovirus infection. What these receptors recognize is not known. MiXCR, run by TCRdb on the reads, gives a single entry per CDR3 protein. Of 680,000 or so distinct CDR3 sequences listed, around 30% are singletons. The specimen comprised cultured PBMCs, sampled from culture after CMV antigen stimulation. These receptors came from a human donor in good health (CMV status not recorded). Some clones in this sample may be carry-over from other donors' samples. Each CDR3 is given with its conserved first and last residue. D genes are given only for firm matches. A clone size is listed for some rows: how often the clone was seen (once, few, many), or a class if it is expanded.

j_call | d_call | v_call | clone_size | cdr3_nt | cdr3_aa
TRBJ2-1 | - | TRBV4-2 | - | TGTGCCAGCAGCCGAGCACAGGGAACCTCCTACAATGAGCAGTTCTTC | CASSRAQGTSYNEQFF
TRBJ2-7 | TRBD2 | TRBV6-1 | few | TGTGCCAGCAGTGAGCCAGCCGGGAGGAGGCCCTACGAGCAGTACTTC | CASSEPAGRRPYEQYF
TRBJ1-1 | - | TRBV6-1 | - | TGTGCCAGCAACGTAGGGAGGAACACTGAAGCTTTCTTT | CASNVGRNTEAFF
TRBJ2-2 | - | TRBV12-3/TRBV12-4 | - | TGTGCCAGCAGTCCCGGAGCGGGTGCGGCCACCGGGGAGCTGTTTTTT | CASSPGAGAATGELFF
TRBJ1-5 | - | TRBV19 | - | TGTGCCAGTAGTCCCTTCGGGAACGGCAATCAGCCCCAGCATTTT | CASSPFGNGNQPQHF
TRBJ2-3 | - | TRBV7-2 | many | TGTGCCAGCAGCCCTAGAGGGGATGATACGCAGTATTTT | CASSPRGDDTQYF
TRBJ1-2 | - | TRBV7-9 | few | TGTGCCAGCAGCCCGGGACCTCAGGTCAACTATGGCTACACCTTC | CASSPGPQVNYGYTF
TRBJ2-5 | - | TRBV20-1 | - | TGCAGTGCTAGAGCGGGAGACCAAGAGACCCAGTACTTC | CSARAGDQETQYF
TRBJ2-7 | - | TRBV4-1 | few | TGCGCCAGCAGCCAAGAGCAGGTCTGGGACGGCTCCTACGAGCAGTACTTC | CASSQEQVWDGSYEQYF
TRBJ2-7 | - | TRBV7-2 | many | TGTGCCAGCAGCTTAGGGGGGGCCGCTGCCGCGGGGGAGCAGTACTTC | CASSLGGAAAAGEQYF
TRBJ2-7 | - | TRBV7-2 | many | TGTGCCAGCAGCTTAGCGGGCATGGGCTACGAGCAGTACTTC | CASSLAGMGYEQYF
TRBJ2-1 | - | TRBV27 | few | TGTGCCAGCAGTTTTGGAGAGTACAATGAGCAGTTCTTC | CASSFGEYNEQFF
TRBJ1-4 | - | TRBV4-1 | - | TGCGCCAGCAGCCAAGATCTCGGATCGGCGGAAAAACTGTTTTTT | CASSQDLGSAEKLFF
TRBJ2-7 | TRBD2 | TRBV10-3 | few | TGTGCCATCAGGGGACTAGCGGGGTCCTACGAGCAGTACTTC | CAIRGLAGSYEQYF
TRBJ2-7 | - | TRBV19 | - | TGTGCCAGCGCCCGGGGAAACGAGCAGTACTTC | CASARGNEQYF
TRBJ2-7 | - | TRBV7-2 | many | TGTGCCAGCAGCCCCGGGCCTGCCTACGAGCAGTACTTC | CASSPGPAYEQYF
TRBJ2-3 | - | TRBV12-5 | - | TGTGCTAGTGCCCCCAAGGCGAGCACAGATACGCAGTATTTT | CASAPKASTDTQYF
TRBJ2-5 | - | TRBV19 | few | TGTGCCAGTAGTCCCCTGTCGCGGTCAGGAGAGACCCAGTACTTC | CASSPLSRSGETQYF
TRBJ1-6 | - | TRBV7-6 | - | TGTGCCAGCGGGACGGCTAATTCACCCCTCCACTTT | CASGTANSPLHF
TRBJ1-6 | - | TRBV7-2 | many | TGTGCCAGCAGCTTAGGCACGGATATCTATAATTCACCCCTCCACTTT | CASSLGTDIYNSPLHF
TRBJ2-7 | TRBD2 | TRBV6-1 | - | TGTGCCAGCACCGGAGGGACTAGCGGGAGGAAGGGCCACGAGCAGTACTTC | CASTGGTSGRKGHEQYF
TRBJ1-5 | - | TRBV6-1 | - | TGTGCCAGCAGTGAAGTGGGCGATCAGCCCCAGCATTTT | CASSEVGDQPQHF
TRBJ2-1 | TRBD2 | TRBV15 | - | TGTGCCACCAGCGGGACTAGCGGGAGCCCCAATGAGCAGTTCTTC | CATSGTSGSPNEQFF
TRBJ1-2 | - | TRBV5-8 | few | TGTGCCAGCAGCTTGCGTAGCCGGGCGTATGCCTACACCTTC | CASSLRSRAYAYTF
TRBJ2-1 | TRBD2 | TRBV4-3 | - | TGCGCCAGCAGCCAAGATGCTAGCGGGAGGGCCCCCTACAATGAGCAGTTCTTC | CASSQDASGRAPYNEQFF
TRBJ2-3 | - | TRBV7-2 | many | TGTGCCAGCAGCCCGGGGGCTAGGAATACGCAGTATTTT | CASSPGARNTQYF
TRBJ2-5 | TRBD2 | TRBV29-1 | - | TGCAGCGTTCACGGTAGCGGGGAAGAGACCCAGTACTTC | CSVHGSGEETQYF
TRBJ1-1 | TRBD1 | TRBV19 | few | TGTGCCAGTAGTATAGACCCCGGGACAGGGGGGGATTCTGAAGCTTTCTTT | CASSIDPGTGGDSEAFF
TRBJ2-7 | - | TRBV6-1 | many | TGTGCCAGCAGGACCTACGAGCAGTACTTC | CASRTYEQYF
TRBJ2-5 | - | TRBV2 | - | TGTGCCAGTGACAGCAACCAAGAGACCCAGTACTTC | CASDSNQETQYF
TRBJ2-5 | TRBD2 | TRBV7-2 | many | TGTGCCAGCAGCTTCCAAGCGGGAGACGAGACCCAGTACTTC | CASSFQAGDETQYF
TRBJ1-5 | TRBD1 | TRBV5-5 | few | TGTGCCAGCAGCCCGGGACAGATTAGCAATCAGCCCCAGCATTTT | CASSPGQISNQPQHF
TRBJ2-1 | TRBD2 | TRBV20-1 | - | TGCAGTGCTAGAGGGACTAGCGGGGGGTTAGTCAATGAGCAGTTCTTC | CSARGTSGGLVNEQFF
TRBJ2-1 | - | TRBV3-1 | - | TGTGCCAGCAGCCAAGATTTGAGACCGACTAGTTACAATGAGCAGTTCTTC | CASSQDLRPTSYNEQFF
TRBJ2-1 | - | TRBV12-3/TRBV12-4 | few | TGTGCCAGCAGTTTAGTCCCAACTGTATACAATGAGCAGTTCTTC | CASSLVPTVYNEQFF
TRBJ2-6 | TRBD1 | TRBV19 | - | TGTGCCAGTACTCCGACAGGGTATGGGGCCAACGTCCTGACTTTC | CASTPTGYGANVLTF
TRBJ1-2 | TRBD1 | TRBV19 | once | TGTGCCAGTAGAGACAGGGTGGCGGATTCCTATGGCTACACCTTC | CASRDRVADSYGYTF
TRBJ2-3 | - | TRBV15 | - | TGTGCCACCAGCAGGATTTTGGATGGAGATACGCAGTATTTT | CATSRILDGDTQYF
TRBJ2-3 | - | TRBV7-8 | many | TGTGCCAGCAGAGGGGGGGGCACAGATACGCAGTATTTT | CASRGGGTDTQYF
TRBJ2-2 | - | TRBV7-9 | large | TGTGCCAGCAGCTTTTATAGCACCGGGGAGCTGTTTTTT | CASSFYSTGELFF
TRBJ2-5 | - | TRBV7-2 | many | TGTGCCAGCAGCTTAGTGACACAAGAGACCCAGTACTTC | CASSLVTQETQYF
TRBJ2-7 | - | TRBV9 | - | TGTGCCAGCAGCGCGGTACCGGGACTCCCCACGCACGAGCAGTACTTC | CASSAVPGLPTHEQYF
TRBJ2-7 | - | TRBV6-1 | - | TGTGCCAGCAGTGCCCAAGAGGCAGGCGGATACTACGAGCAGTACTTC | CASSAQEAGGYYEQYF
TRBJ2-1 | - | TRBV19 | - | TGTGCCAGTAGTCGGACAGCAACTTACAATGAGCAGTTCTTC | CASSRTATYNEQFF
TRBJ2-3 | TRBD1 | TRBV7-2 | many | TGTGCCAGCAGCGTGCAGGGGGTAGATACGCAGTATTTT | CASSVQGVDTQYF
TRBJ2-1 | - | TRBV19 | once | TGTGCCAGTAGTATTCGGCAGGGGGGCTACAATGAGCAGTTCTTC | CASSIRQGGYNEQFF